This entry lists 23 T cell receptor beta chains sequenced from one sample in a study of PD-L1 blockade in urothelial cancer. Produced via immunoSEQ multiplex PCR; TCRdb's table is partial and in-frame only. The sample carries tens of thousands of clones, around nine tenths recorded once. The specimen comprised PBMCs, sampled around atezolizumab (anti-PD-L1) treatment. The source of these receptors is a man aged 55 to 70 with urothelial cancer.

CDR3 coding DNA: TGTGCCAGCAGTCCCGACAGGTCGGGCAATCAGCCCCAGCATTTT. Its protein is CASSPDRSGNQPQHF. V gene TRBV6-5 combines with J gene TRBJ1-5; D might be TRBD1 (6 bases). The germline CDR1 and CDR2 sequences are MNHEY and SVGAGI. Deletions cut 5 bases from V and 2 bases from J, with 13 bases between. The CDR3 loop spans 15 amino acids.

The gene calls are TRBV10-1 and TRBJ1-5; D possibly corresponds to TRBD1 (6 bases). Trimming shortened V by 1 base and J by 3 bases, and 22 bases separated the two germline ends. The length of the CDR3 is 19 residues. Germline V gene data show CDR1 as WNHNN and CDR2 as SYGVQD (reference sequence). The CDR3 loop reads CASSEFRDTSNQTNQPQHF. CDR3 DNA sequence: TGCGCCAGCAGTGAGTTCCGGGACACCTCAAACCAAACCAATCAGCCCCAGCATTTT.

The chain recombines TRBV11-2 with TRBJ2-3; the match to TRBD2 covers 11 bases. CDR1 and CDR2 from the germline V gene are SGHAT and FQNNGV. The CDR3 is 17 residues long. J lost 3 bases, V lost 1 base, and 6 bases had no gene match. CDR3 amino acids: CASSLGTLAGGTDTQYF. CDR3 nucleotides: TGTGCCAGCAGCTTAGGCACCCTAGCGGGGGGTACAGATACGCAGTATTTT.

The CDR3 sequence is CASRSVRGQPQHF. Written as DNA, the CDR3 is TGTGCCAGCAGATCAGTCAGAGGGCAGCCCCAGCATTTT. The chain employs TRBV28 and TRBJ1-5; no clear D. V lost 6 bases and J 7 bases, leaving 13 bases between the germline ends. Germline CDR1 MDHEN, CDR2 SYDVKM. The CDR3 has 13 amino acids. Full variable domain (missing parts from reference TRBV28 and TRBJ1-5): DVKVTQSSRYLVKRTGEKVFLECVQDMDHENMFWYRQDPGLGLRLIYFSYDVKMKEKGDIPEGYSVSREKKERFSLILESASTNQTSMYLCASRSVRGQPQHFGDGTRLSIL.

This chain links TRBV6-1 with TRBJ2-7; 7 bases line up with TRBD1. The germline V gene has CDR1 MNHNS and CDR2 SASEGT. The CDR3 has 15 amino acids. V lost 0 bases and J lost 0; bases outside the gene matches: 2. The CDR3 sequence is CASSEAGQASYEQYF. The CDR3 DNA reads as TGTGCCAGCAGTGAAGCTGGACAGGCCTCCTACGAGCAGTACTTC.

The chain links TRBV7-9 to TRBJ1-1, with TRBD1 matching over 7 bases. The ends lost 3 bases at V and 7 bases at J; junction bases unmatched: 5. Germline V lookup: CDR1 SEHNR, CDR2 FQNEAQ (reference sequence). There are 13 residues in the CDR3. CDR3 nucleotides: TGTGCCAGCAGCTTCGCTACAGGGGTTGAAGCTTTCTTT. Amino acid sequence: CASSFATGVEAFF.

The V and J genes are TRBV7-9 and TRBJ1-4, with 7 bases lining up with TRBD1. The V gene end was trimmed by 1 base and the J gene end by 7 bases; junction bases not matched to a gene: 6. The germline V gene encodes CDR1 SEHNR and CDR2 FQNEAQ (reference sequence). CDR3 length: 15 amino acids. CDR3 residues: CASSLGSGQSEKLFF. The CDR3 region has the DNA TGTGCCAGCAGCTTAGGGTCGGGACAGAGTGAAAAACTGTTTTTT.

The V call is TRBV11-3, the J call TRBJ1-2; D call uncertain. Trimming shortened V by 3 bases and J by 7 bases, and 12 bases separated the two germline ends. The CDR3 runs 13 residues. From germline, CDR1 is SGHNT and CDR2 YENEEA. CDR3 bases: TGTGCCAGCAGCTTTTCGGGGTCGAGTGGCTACACCTTC. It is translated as CASSFSGSSGYTF.

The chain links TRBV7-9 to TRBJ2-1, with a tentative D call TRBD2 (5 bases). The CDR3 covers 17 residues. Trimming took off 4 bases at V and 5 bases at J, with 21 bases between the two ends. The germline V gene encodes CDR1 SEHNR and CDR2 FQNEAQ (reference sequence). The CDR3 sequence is CASSWLSLVLSNNEQFF. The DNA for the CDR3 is TGTGCCAGCAGCTGGCTCTCACTAGTACTTTCTAACAATGAGCAGTTCTTC.

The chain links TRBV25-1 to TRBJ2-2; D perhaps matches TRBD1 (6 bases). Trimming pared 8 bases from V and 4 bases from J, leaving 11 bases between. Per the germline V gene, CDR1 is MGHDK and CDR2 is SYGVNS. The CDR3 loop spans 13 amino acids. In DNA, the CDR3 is TGTGCCAGCCGTCAGGGGCGCACCGGGGAGCTGTTTTTT. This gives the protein CASRQGRTGELFF.

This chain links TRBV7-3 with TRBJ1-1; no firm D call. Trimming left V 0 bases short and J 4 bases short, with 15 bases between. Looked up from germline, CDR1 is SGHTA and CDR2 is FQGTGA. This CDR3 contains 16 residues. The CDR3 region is CASSLTPVADPTEAFF. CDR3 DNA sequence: TGTGCCAGCAGCTTAACACCGGTCGCGGATCCCACTGAAGCTTTCTTT.

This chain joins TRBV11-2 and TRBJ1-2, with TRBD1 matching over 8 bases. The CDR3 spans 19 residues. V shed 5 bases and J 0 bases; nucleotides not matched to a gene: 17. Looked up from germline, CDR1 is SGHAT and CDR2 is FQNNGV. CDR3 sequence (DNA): TGTGCCAGCAGCCTACTCCCACAGGGGGGAGGAAAGACTAACTATGGCTACACCTTC. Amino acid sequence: CASSLLPQGGGKTNYGYTF. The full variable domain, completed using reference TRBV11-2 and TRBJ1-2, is EAGVAQSPRYKIIEKRQSVAFWCNPISGHATLYWYQQILGQGPKLLIQFQNNGVVDDSQLPKDRFSAERLKGVDSTLKIQPAKLEDSAVYLCASSLLPQGGGKTNYGYTFGSGTRLTVV.

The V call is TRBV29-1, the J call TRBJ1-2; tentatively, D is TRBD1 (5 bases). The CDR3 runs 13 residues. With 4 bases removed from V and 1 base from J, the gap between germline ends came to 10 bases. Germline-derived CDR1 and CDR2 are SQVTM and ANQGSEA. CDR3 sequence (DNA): TGCAGCGTTGGCGACAGCGTTAACTATGGCTACACCTTC. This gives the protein CSVGDSVNYGYTF.

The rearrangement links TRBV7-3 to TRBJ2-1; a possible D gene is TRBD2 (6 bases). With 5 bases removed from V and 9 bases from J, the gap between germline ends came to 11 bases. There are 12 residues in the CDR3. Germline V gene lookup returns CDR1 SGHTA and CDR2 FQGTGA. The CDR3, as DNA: TGTGCCAGCAGCCCCCAGGGAGGTGAGCAGTTCTTC. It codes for CASSPQGGEQFF.

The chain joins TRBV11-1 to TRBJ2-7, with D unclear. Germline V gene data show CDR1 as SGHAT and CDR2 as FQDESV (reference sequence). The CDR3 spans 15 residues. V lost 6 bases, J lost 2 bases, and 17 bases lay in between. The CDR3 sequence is CASRHVSQTTYEQYF. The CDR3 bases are TGTGCCAGCAGACACGTATCACAGACAACCTACGAGCAGTACTTC.

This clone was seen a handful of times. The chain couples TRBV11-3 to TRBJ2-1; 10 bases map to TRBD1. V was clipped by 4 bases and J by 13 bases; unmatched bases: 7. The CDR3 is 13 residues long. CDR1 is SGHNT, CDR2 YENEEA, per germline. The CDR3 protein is CASSSGTGVGQFF. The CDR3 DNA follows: TGTGCCAGCAGCTCCGGGACAGGGGTCGGTCAGTTCTTC.

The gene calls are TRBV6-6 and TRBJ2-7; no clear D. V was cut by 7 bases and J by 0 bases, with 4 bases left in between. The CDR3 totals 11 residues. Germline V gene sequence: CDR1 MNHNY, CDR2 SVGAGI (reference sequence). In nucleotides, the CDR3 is TGTGCCAGCACCAGCTCCTACGAGCAGTACTTC. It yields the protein CASTSSYEQYF.

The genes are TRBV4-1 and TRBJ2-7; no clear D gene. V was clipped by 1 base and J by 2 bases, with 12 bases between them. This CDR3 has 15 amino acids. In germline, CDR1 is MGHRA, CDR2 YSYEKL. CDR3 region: CASSQAPQPAYEQYF. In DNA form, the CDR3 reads TGCGCCAGCAGCCAAGCCCCACAGCCAGCCTACGAGCAGTACTTC.

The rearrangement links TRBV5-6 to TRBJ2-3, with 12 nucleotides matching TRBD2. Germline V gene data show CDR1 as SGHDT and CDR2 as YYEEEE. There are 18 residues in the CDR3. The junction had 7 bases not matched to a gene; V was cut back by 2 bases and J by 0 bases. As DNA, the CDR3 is TGTGCCAGCAGCTTATCACTAGCGGGGGGAGTTAGCACAGATACGCAGTATTTT. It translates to CASSLSLAGGVSTDTQYF.

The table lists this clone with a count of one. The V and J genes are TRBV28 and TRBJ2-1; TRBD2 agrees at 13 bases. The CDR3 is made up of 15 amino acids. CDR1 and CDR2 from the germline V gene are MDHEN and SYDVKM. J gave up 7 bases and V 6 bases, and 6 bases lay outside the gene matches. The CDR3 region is CASSLLAGGRNEQFF. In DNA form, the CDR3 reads TGTGCCAGCAGCTTACTAGCGGGGGGGCGTAATGAGCAGTTCTTC.

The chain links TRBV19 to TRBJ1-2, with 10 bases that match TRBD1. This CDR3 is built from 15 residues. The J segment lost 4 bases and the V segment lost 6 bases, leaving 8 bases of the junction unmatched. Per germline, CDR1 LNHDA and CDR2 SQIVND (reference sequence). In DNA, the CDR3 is TGTGCCAGTAGGACAATGACAGGGGGCCTCTATGGCTACACCTTC. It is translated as CASRTMTGGLYGYTF.

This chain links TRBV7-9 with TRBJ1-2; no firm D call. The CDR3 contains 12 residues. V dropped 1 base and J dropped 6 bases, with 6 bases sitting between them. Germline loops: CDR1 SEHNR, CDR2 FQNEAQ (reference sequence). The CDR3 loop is CASSLDSHGYTF. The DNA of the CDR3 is TGTGCCAGCAGCTTAGATAGCCATGGCTACACCTTC.

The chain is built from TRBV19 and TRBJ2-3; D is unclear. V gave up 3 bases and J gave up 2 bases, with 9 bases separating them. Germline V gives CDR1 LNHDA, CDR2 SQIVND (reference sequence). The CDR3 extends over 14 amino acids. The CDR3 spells CASSMKQSTDTQYF. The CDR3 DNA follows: TGTGCCAGTAGTATGAAACAATCCACAGATACGCAGTATTTT.